This T cell receptor beta chain originates from a study of blood T cell repertoires in COVID-19. Study-wide context: Donors in the United States, Italy and Spain gave samples during acute or convalescent COVID-19.

Per germline, CDR1 MNHNY and CDR2 SVGAGI (reference sequence). Germline trimming cut 2 bases from V and 1 base from J; bases unmatched to any gene: 3. The CDR3 has 15 amino acids. TCRdb keeps only in-frame clones here, not all; method: immunoSEQ multiplex PCR. The sample holds about 120,000 clones, about four fifths seen once. The sample was peripheral blood. This sequence originates from a man between 65 and 85 years old with acute or convalescent COVID-19. The V and J genes are TRBV6-6 and TRBJ1-1; 8 bases agree with TRBD1. The CDR3: CASSYTGTGNTEAFF. The CDR3 DNA reads as TGTGCCAGCAGTTACACAGGGACAGGGAACACTGAAGCTTTCTTT.